This T cell receptor beta chain was sequenced during a study of graft-versus-host responses after intestinal transplantation. Study overall: Isolated intestinal, liver-intestinal, or multivisceral transplants had been given to the recipients. Each patient got anti-thymocyte globulin induction, then tacrolimus and steroids for around three years. Findings of the study overall: Recipient marrow harbored GvH clones, some of which surfaced first in ileum or blood. Individuals who had graft-donor T cell macrochimerism had allografts that showed high graft-versus-host to host-versus-graft clonal ratios.

Note on this clone: Its antigen is not identified.

Germline V gene data show CDR1 as MDHEN and CDR2 as SYDVKM. The CDR3 sequence is 14 residues long. V shed 3 bases and J 6 bases; nucleotides not matched to a gene: 4. The data were produced by immunoSEQ multiplex PCR, yet TCRdb's version contains in-frame clones alone and is incomplete. Of over 85,000 clones in the sample, roughly 93% were seen once. This clonotype originated in a human donor who was the organ donor for an intestinal transplant. The chain links TRBV28 to TRBJ1-2; TRBD1 matches 10 bases. The source material was unstimulated CD4+ T cells sorted from spleen or lymph node cells, sampled before transplant. CDR3 sequence: CASSFPTGGDGYTF. The CDR3 DNA reads as TGTGCCAGCAGTTTCCCGACAGGGGGCGATGGCTACACCTTC.